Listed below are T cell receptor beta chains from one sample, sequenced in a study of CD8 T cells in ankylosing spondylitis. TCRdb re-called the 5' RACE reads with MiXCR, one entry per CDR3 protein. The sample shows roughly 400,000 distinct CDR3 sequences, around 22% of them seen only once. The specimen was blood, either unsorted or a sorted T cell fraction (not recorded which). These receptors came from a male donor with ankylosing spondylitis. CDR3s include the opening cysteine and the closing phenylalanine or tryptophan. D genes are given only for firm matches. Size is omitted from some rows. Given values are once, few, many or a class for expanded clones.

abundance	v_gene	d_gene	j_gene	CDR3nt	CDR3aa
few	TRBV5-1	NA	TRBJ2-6	TGCGCCAGCAGCTTGGATCTGGGATCTGGGGCCAACGTCCTGACTTTC	CASSLDLGSGANVLTF
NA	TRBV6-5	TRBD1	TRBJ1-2	TGTGCCAGCAGTTACTCTCGGGACAGTCTCTATGGCTACACCTTC	CASSYSRDSLYGYTF
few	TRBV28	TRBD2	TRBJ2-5	TGTGCCAGCAGTTTAACTAGCGGAAGGGTCGAGACCCAGTACTTC	CASSLTSGRVETQYF
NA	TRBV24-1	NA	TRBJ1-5	TGTGCCACCGGGGGGGGTAGTTTGGATCAGCCCCAGCATTTT	CATGGGSLDQPQHF
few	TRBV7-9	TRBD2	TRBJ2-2	TGTGCCAGCAGCCCCGGTCGAGCGGGAGCATCCGGGGAGCTGTTTTTT	CASSPGRAGASGELFF
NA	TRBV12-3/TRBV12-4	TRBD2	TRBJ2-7	TGTGCCAGCAGTTGGACTAGCGGGGTTCGGGAGCAGTACTTC	CASSWTSGVREQYF
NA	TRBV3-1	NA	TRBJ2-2	TGTGCCAGCAGCCCCTCGGAGGGGGCGACCGGGGAGCTGTTTTTT	CASSPSEGATGELFF
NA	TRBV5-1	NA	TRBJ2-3	TGCGCCAGCAGCTTTAATACGATCGGAGATACGCAGTATTTT	CASSFNTIGDTQYF
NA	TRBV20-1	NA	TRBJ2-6	TGCAGTGCTAGCGAGGGGAGATTCTCTGGGGCCAACGTCCTGACTTTC	CSASEGRFSGANVLTF
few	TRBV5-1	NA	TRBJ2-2	TGCGCCAGCAGCCCGCAAGGGGCAGGGCGAACCGGGGAGCTGTTTTTT	CASSPQGAGRTGELFF
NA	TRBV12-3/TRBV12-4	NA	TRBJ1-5	TGTGCCAGCAGTTTTCACCCGAGTGGGCCCCAGCATTTT	CASSFHPSGPQHF
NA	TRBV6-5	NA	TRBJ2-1	TGTGCCAGCAGTTACTCTAGCGCGAACAATGAGCAGTTCTTC	CASSYSSANNEQFF
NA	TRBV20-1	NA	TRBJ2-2	TGCAGTGCCGGGGACTTCTCCGGCGGGGAGCTGTTTTTT	CSAGDFSGGELFF
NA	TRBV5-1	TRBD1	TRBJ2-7	TGCGCCAGCAGCGCAACAGGGGGAAGCTCCTACGAGCAGTACTTC	CASSATGGSSYEQYF
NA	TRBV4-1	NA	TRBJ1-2	TGCGCCAGCAGCCAAACAGGGTGGGATGGCTACACCTTC	CASSQTGWDGYTF
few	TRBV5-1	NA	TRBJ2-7	TGCGCCAGCAGCATCAATTCGGGACAAACCTACGAGCAGTACTTC	CASSINSGQTYEQYF
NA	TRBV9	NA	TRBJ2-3	TGTGCCAGCAGCCGTAGGAGTAGGGGCACAGATACGCAGTATTTT	CASSRRSRGTDTQYF
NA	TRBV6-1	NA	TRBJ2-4	TGTGCCAGCAGTGAAGTTGCAGGGAGGGCCAAAAACATTCAGTACTTC	CASSEVAGRAKNIQYF
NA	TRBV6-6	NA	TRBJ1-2	TGTGCCAGCAGTCCCGGGTTTAACTATGGCTACACCTTC	CASSPGFNYGYTF
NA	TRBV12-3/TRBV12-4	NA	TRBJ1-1	TGTGCCAGCACCCTCCGGTCCTTATTTCAGAAGGCTTTCTTT	CASTLRSLFQKAFF
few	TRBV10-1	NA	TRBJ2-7	TGCGCCAGCAGTCCCGGGACCGAGGACTACGAGCAGTACTTC	CASSPGTEDYEQYF
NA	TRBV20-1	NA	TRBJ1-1	TGCAGTGCTAGAGGTTTTAGGAACACTGAAGCTTTCTTT	CSARGFRNTEAFF
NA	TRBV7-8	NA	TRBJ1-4	TGTGCCAGCAGCTTAGCGCTGATTGTTGACCGTGAAAAACTGTTTTTT	CASSLALIVDREKLFF
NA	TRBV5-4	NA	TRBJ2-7	TGTGCCAGCAGGCCCCGTCGAGCGGACGAGCAGTACTTC	CASRPRRADEQYF
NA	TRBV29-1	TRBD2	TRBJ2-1	TGCAGCGTTGTTGAGACTAGCAACAATGAGCAGTTCTTC	CSVVETSNNEQFF
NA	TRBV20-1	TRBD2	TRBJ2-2	TGCAGTGACCGCCCCCCCGGGACTAGCGGGACCGGGGAGCTGTTTTTT	CSDRPPGTSGTGELFF
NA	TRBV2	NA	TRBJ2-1	TGTGCCAGCAGCGTCAGGGGAGGGACCTACAATGAGCAGTTCTTC	CASSVRGGTYNEQFF
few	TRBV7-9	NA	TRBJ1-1	TGTGCCAGCAGCGGACACAGGGCTTTGAACACTGAAGCTTTCTTT	CASSGHRALNTEAFF
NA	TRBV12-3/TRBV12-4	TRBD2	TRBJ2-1	TGTGCCAGCAGCTTGACTAGCGGGAGGGCCGGGAATGAGCAGTTCTTC	CASSLTSGRAGNEQFF
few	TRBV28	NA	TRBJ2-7	TGTGCCAGCATGGCGGACCCCTTCTACGAGCAGTACTTC	CASMADPFYEQYF
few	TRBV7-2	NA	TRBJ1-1	TGTGCCAGCAGCTTTTCTCTTGACACTGAAGCTTTCTTT	CASSFSLDTEAFF
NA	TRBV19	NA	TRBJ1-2	TGTGCCAGTAGTCGGCAGGGCTATGGCTACACCTTC	CASSRQGYGYTF
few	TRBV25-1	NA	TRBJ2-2	TGTGCCAGCAGTGAATGGGGGGGCTTCGGGGAGCTGTTTTTT	CASSEWGGFGELFF
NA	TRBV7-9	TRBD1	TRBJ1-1	TGTGCCAGCAGCTTATCAGGGGGCGGGCCTGAAGCTTTCTTT	CASSLSGGGPEAFF
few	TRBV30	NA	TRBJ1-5	TGTGCCTGGAGCCTCGGGGGAGCCCAGCATTTT	CAWSLGGAQHF
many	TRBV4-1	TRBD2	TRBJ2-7	TGCGCCAGCAGCCAAGAAATTAGCGGGAGGGCTGTTTCCTACGAGCAGTACTTC	CASSQEISGRAVSYEQYF
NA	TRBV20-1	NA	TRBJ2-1	TGCAGTGCTAGAATGGGTAAGGGTGGTGACAATGAGCAGTTCTTC	CSARMGKGGDNEQFF
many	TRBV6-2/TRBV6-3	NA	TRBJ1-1	TGTGCCAGCAGCCTGAAACCAGCAGCAGCTTTCTTT	CASSLKPAAAFF
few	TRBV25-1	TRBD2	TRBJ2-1	TGTGCCAGCAGTGACTCACCCGTGGGCGGGAGCCGGAACGAGCAGTTCTTC	CASSDSPVGGSRNEQFF
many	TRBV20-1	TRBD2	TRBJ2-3	TGCAGTGCTAGAGACCCAGCGGGACTCACAGATACGCAGTATTTT	CSARDPAGLTDTQYF
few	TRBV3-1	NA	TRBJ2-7	TGTGCCAGCAGCCAAGTTGGGGGACTTATATACGAGCAGTACTTC	CASSQVGGLIYEQYF